The 2 T cell receptor beta chains listed next were all sequenced from one sample in a study of blood T cell repertoires in COVID-19. Libraries were prepared by immunoSEQ multiplex PCR; TCRdb keeps only in-frame clonotypes and omits some of them. The table lists some 400,000 clones, roughly 86% of them singletons. Sequencing was done on a sample of peripheral blood. The receptors were sampled from a woman aged 60-75 years with COVID-19, enrolled during active disease.

This sequence joins TRBV27 and TRBJ1-6; 8 bases are shared with TRBD1. Trimming removed 5 bases from V and 11 bases from J; junction bases left unmatched: 8. The CDR3 consists of 14 residues. The germline gives CDR1 MNHEY, CDR2 SMNVEV (reference sequence). CDR3 sequence (DNA): TGTGCCAGCAGTCCTGGACAGGGTCTGGCACCCCTCCACTTT. Its protein product is CASSPGQGLAPLHF.

The chain is built from TRBV7-3 and TRBJ2-5, with a possible D match to TRBD2 (6 bases). The CDR3 has 14 residues. V lost 5 bases and J lost 5, with 15 bases in between. Germline values: CDR1 SGHTA, CDR2 FQGTGA. The CDR3 sequence: CASSPRGGAETQYF. Here the CDR3 DNA reads TGTGCCAGCAGCCCCCGAGGCGGGGCGGAGACCCAGTACTTC.